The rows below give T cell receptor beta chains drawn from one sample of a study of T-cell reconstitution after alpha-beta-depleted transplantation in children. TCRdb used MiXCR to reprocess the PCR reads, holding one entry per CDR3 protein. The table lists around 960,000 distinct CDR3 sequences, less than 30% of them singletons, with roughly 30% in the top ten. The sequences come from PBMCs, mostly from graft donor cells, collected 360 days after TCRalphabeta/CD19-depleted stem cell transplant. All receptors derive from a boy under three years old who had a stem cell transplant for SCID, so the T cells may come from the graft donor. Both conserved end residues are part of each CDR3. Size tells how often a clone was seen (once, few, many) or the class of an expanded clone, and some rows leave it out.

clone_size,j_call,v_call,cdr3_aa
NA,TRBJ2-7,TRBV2,CASSDIGQDYEQYF
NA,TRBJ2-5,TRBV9,CASSVGGRSPETQYF
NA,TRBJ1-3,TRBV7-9,CASSLGGQRSGNTIYF
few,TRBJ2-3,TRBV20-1,CSARRPTISGGATDTQYF
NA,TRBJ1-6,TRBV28,CASSQGQSNSPLHF
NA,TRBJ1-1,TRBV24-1,CATEFGGRAFF
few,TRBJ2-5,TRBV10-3,CAIKGSLGHQETQYF
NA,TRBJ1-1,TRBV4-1,CASSRDTGAAYTEAFF
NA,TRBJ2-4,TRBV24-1,CATSDSQIAKNIQYF
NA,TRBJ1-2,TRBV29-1,CSVRRTGGNYGYTF
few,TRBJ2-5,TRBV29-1,CSVDLHGLETQYF
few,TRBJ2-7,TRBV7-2,CASSLSPGQGLRYF
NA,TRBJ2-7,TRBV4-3,CASSQGTSQFYEQYF
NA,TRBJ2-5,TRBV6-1,CASSLVRGGEETQYF
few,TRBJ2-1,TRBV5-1,CASGPDPGLATFF
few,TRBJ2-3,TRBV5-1,CASSLDSASTDTQYF